These 25 T cell receptor beta chains came from one sample sequenced in a study of CD8 T cells in Susac syndrome. RNA totalling about 0.45 to 1 ug underwent reverse transcription with random hexamers. MiXCR, applied by TCRdb to the immunoSEQ multiplex PCR reads, yields one record per CDR3 protein. The data contain around 200,000 distinct CDR3 sequences, 95% of them seen just once; the ten biggest clones take up under 0.12%. Sequenced sample: CD4+ T cells from PBMCs. The receptors were gathered from a human donor in good health.

The chain couples TRBV4-1 to TRBJ2-7, with D possibly matching TRBD1 (6 bases). V gave up 1 base and J gave up 3 bases, with 10 bases separating them. This CDR3 has 14 amino acids. Germline V gene lookup returns CDR1 MGHRA and CDR2 YSYEKL. For the CDR3, the DNA is TGCGCCAGCAGCCAAGTGGGGGACAACTACGAGCAGTACGTC. It encodes CASSQVGDNYEQYV.

This chain links TRBV4-3 with TRBJ1-5; tentative D call: TRBD1 (6 bases). Germline lookup yields CDR1 LGHNA and CDR2 YSLEER. The CDR3 has 15 amino acids. V was clipped by 0 bases and J by 11 bases, with 17 bases between them. The CDR3 region is CASSQETGVGHAQHF. The CDR3 DNA is TGCGCCAGCAGCCAAGAGACAGGAGTAGGTCACGCCCAGCATTTT.

The chain couples TRBV5-4 to TRBJ2-5; D is perhaps TRBD2 (6 bases). The germline V and J ends were trimmed by 2 bases and 5 bases, with 13 bases remaining between them. Germline V gives CDR1 SGHNT, CDR2 YYREEE (reference sequence). The CDR3 runs 14 residues. DNA of the CDR3: TGTGCCAGCAGCTTTGCGGGGTCTGGGGAGACCCAGTACTTC. This gives the protein CASSFAGSGETQYF.

This chain connects TRBV28 to TRBJ1-1; unclear D gene. The V end lost 4 bases, the J end lost 11 bases, and 11 bases lay between the germline ends. Germline lookup yields CDR1 MDHEN and CDR2 SYDVKM. The CDR3 has 11 amino acids. Written as DNA, the CDR3 is TGTGCCAGCAGTTCAACCCGTCGGGCTTTCTTT. It specifies CASSSTRRAFF.

The V gene is TRBV29-1, the J gene TRBJ2-1; weak D call: TRBD2 (6 bases). Germline assignment: CDR1 SQVTM and CDR2 ANQGSEA. CDR3 length: 12 amino acids. CDR3 in amino acids: CSGLSSYNEQFF. The CDR3 DNA follows: TGCAGTGGACTAAGCTCCTACAATGAGCAGTTCTTC.

The rearrangement joins TRBV4-2 to TRBJ2-4; D may be TRBD1 or TRBD2 (5 bases each). The CDR3 extends over 14 amino acids. Trimming shortened V by 0 bases and J by 5 bases, and 8 bases separated the two germline ends. Germline CDR1 LGHNA, CDR2 YNFKEQ. As DNA, the CDR3 is TGTGCCAGCAGCCAAGAAAGGGACGAAAACATTCAGTACTTC. Protein sequence: CASSQERDENIQYF.

The genes are TRBV29-1 and TRBJ1-1; D not certain. The CDR3 covers 13 residues. V lost 7 bases to trimming and J lost 6 bases, with 18 bases between them. Germline V gives CDR1 SQVTM, CDR2 ANQGSEA. This CDR3 reads CSGVGVFRAEAFF. In DNA, the CDR3 is TGCAGCGGGGTCGGGGTGTTCCGCGCTGAAGCTTTCTTT.

V is TRBV30 and J is TRBJ1-4; D gene uncertain. CDR3 length equals 15 residues. Germline values: CDR1 GTSNPN, CDR2 SVGIG (reference sequence). With 3 bases removed from V and 7 bases from J, the gap between germline ends came to 18 bases. CDR3 in DNA: TGTGCCTGGAGATTGGGTGGGGTCGAAGGTGAAAAACTGTTTTTT. This sequence encodes CAWRLGGVEGEKLFF.

This chain joins TRBV4-3 and TRBJ1-1, with no clear D. The germline V gene has CDR1 LGHNA and CDR2 YSLEER. Trimming stripped 0 bases from V and 0 bases from J, with 5 bases between. The CDR3 has 14 residues. The CDR3 sequence is CASSQDLMNTEAFF. The CDR3 bases are TGCGCCAGCAGCCAAGATCTCATGAACACTGAAGCTTTCTTT.

The chain recombines TRBV29-1 with TRBJ1-2, with 8 bases lining up with TRBD1. The CDR3 spans 11 residues. The junction had 4 bases not matched to a gene; V was cut back by 6 bases and J by 7 bases. Germline CDR1 reads SQVTM; CDR2 reads ANQGSEA. CDR3 sequence reads: CSVDRVVGYTF. The DNA for the CDR3 is TGCAGCGTGGACAGGGTGGTTGGCTACACCTTC.

V and J are TRBV27 and TRBJ1-2, with D unclear. The CDR3 totals 15 residues. Germline values: CDR1 MNHEY, CDR2 SMNVEV (reference sequence). V was trimmed by 3 bases and J by 4 bases, leaving 15 bases between them. The CDR3 loop reads CASSLRGTTIYGYTF. The CDR3 DNA reads as TGTGCCAGCAGTTTGCGAGGAACGACCATCTATGGCTACACCTTC.

The rearrangement joins TRBV20-1 to TRBJ2-1; the match to TRBD2 covers 11 bases. In germline, CDR1 is DFQATT, CDR2 SNEGSKA (reference sequence). Trimming cost V 5 bases and J 12 bases; bases outside gene matches: 3. This CDR3 comprises 11 residues. The CDR3 loop reads CSAGLAGLQFF. In nucleotides, the CDR3 is TGCAGTGCTGGACTAGCGGGCCTGCAGTTCTTC.

The chain employs TRBV7-3 and TRBJ2-2; D call uncertain. CDR3 size: 14 residues. From germline, CDR1 is SGHTA and CDR2 FQGTGA. V lost 5 bases, J lost 2 bases, and 9 bases lay in between. Written as DNA, the CDR3 is TGTGCCAGCAGCCACCCTCTTAACACCGGGGAGCTGTTTTTT. Translation: CASSHPLNTGELFF.

The rearrangement joins TRBV12-3 or TRBV12-4 to TRBJ1-2; TRBD1 matches at 7 bases. This CDR3 has 13 amino acids. Trimming removed 7 bases from V and 4 bases from J; junction bases left unmatched: 6. The CDR3 spells CASTNDRVYGYTF. The CDR3 nucleotides read TGTGCCAGCACTAATGACAGGGTCTATGGCTACACCTTC.

CDR3 sequence (DNA): TGTGCCAGCAGCCGACTAGCGGGGCACTACGAGCAGTACTTC. This encodes CASSRLAGHYEQYF. This chain joins TRBV12-3 or TRBV12-4 and TRBJ2-7, with TRBD2 matching over 11 bases. This CDR3 is built from 14 residues. V shed 6 bases and J 3 bases; nucleotides not matched to a gene: 4.

About this clonotype itself: No DNA is shown, since the ends of the CDR3 on it are uncertain; the CDR3 is the one TCRdb lists. The gene calls are TRBV30 and TRBJ2-3; no check of the table's D call, TRBD2, against the DNA was made. Per germline, CDR1 GTSNPN and CDR2 SVGIG (reference sequence). The CDR3 length is 15 residues, termini included. The CDR3 reads CAWIRVAGGTDTLYF.

The chain carries TRBV12-3 or TRBV12-4 and TRBJ1-5; possible D gene TRBD1, 5 bases. This CDR3 is 14 amino acids long. Trimming pared 5 bases from V and 2 bases from J, leaving 10 bases between. This CDR3 is CASSPRDGNQPQHF. The CDR3, as DNA: TGTGCCAGCAGTCCCAGGGATGGCAATCAGCCCCAGCATTTT.

This rearrangement joins TRBV20-1 to TRBJ1-2; no clear D gene. The CDR3 is made up of 14 amino acids. The ends were cut back, 3 bases at V and 8 bases at J, with 19 bases in the middle. Germline CDR1 DFQATT, CDR2 SNEGSKA (reference sequence). CDR3 loop: CSASVGVGLLGYTF. DNA of the CDR3: TGCAGTGCTAGTGTTGGGGTTGGGTTGTTAGGCTACACCTTC.

This clonotype showed up just once. This chain links TRBV5-1 with TRBJ2-7, with a tentative D call TRBD1 (6 bases). V was pared by 4 bases and J by 5 bases, with 13 bases between. The CDR3 contains 13 residues. Germline loops: CDR1 SGHRS, CDR2 YFSETQ. Here the CDR3 DNA reads TGCGCCAGCAGCCCCGGTGGGGGCCACGAGCAGTACTTC. Amino acids: CASSPGGGHEQYF.

J is TRBJ1-1 and V is TRBV6-2 or TRBV6-3; D is perhaps TRBD1 (6 bases). Trimming removed 11 bases from V and 13 bases from J, with 20 bases in between. The CDR3 loop spans 11 amino acids. Looked up from germline, CDR1 is MNHEY and CDR2 is SVGEGT. The CDR3 DNA reads TGTGCCGGCAACCCTAGGGACATCGTTTTCTTT. Its translation is CAGNPRDIVFF.

Regarding this clonotype: Mismatch with germline at one junction end may stem from a read error. The chain carries TRBV7-7 and TRBJ2-1; D is unresolved. This CDR3 contains 9 residues. CDR1 and CDR2 (germline): SSHAT, FNYEAQ (reference sequence). The CDR3: CASSPEQFF. CDR3 bases: TGTGCTAGCAGCCCAGAGCAGTTCTTC.

The V gene is TRBV27, the J gene TRBJ1-2, with TRBD1 as a possible D gene (6 bases). CDR3 size: 15 residues. Trimming stripped 2 bases from V and 1 base from J, with 11 bases between. Germline-derived CDR1 and CDR2 are MNHEY and SMNVEV (reference sequence). For the CDR3, the DNA is TGTGCCAGCAGTTTAAGGGGGGATTTTAACTATGGCTACACCTTC. The encoded protein is CASSLRGDFNYGYTF.

The chain links TRBV6-2 or TRBV6-3 to TRBJ2-7; 7 bases align to TRBD1. CDR1 is MNHEY and CDR2 is SVGEGT in the germline V gene. The junction had 7 bases not matched to a gene; V was cut back by 5 bases and J by 0 bases. This CDR3 is 15 amino acids long. CDR3 sequence: CASSHGTAYSYEQYF. DNA for the CDR3: TGTGCCAGCAGTCATGGGACAGCCTACTCCTACGAGCAGTACTTC.

The CDR3 loop reads CSASPGTRTDTQYF. CDR3 bases: TGCAGTGCTAGCCCAGGGACCCGCACAGATACGCAGTATTTT. V is TRBV20-1 and J is TRBJ2-3; D is possibly TRBD1 or TRBD2 (5 bases each). The CDR3 is made up of 14 amino acids. Germline lookup yields CDR1 DFQATT and CDR2 SNEGSKA (reference sequence). V gave up 3 bases and J gave up 1 base, with 11 bases separating them.

CDR3 protein: CASSILGTSRNEQFF. In DNA form, the CDR3 reads TGTGCCAGCAGCATCCTCGGGACTAGCAGGAATGAGCAGTTCTTC. The rearrangement links TRBV11-2 to TRBJ2-1, with 9 bases lining up with TRBD2. CDR1 is SGHAT and CDR2 is FQNNGV in the germline V gene. This CDR3 spans 15 amino acids. The V segment lost 5 bases and the J segment 7 bases; nucleotides outside the gene matches: 9.